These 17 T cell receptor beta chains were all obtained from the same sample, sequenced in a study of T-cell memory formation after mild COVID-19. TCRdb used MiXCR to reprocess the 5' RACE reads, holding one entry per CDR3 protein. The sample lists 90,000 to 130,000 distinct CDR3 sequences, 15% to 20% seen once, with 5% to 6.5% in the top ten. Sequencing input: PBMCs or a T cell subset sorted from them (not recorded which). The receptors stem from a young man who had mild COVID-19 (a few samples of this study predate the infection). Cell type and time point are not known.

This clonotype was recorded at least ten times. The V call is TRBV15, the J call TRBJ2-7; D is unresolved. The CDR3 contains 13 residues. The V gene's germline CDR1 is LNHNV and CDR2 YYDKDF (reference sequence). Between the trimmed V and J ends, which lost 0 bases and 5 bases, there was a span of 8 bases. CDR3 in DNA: TGTGCCACCAGCAGAGATCCGACGCACGAGCAGTACTTC. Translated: CATSRDPTHEQYF.

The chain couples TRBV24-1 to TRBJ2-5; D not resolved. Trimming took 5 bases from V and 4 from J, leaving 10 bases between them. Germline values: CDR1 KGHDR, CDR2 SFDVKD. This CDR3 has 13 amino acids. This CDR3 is CATSVGTPETQYF. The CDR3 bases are TGTGCCACCAGTGTAGGCACTCCAGAGACCCAGTACTTC.

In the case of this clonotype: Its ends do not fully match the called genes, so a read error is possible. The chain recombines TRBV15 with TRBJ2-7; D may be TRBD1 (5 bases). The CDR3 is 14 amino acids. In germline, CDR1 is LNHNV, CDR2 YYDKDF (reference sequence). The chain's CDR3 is CATSRDGQYYEQDF. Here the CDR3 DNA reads TGTGCCACCAGCAGAGACGGACAATACTACGAGCAGGACTTC.

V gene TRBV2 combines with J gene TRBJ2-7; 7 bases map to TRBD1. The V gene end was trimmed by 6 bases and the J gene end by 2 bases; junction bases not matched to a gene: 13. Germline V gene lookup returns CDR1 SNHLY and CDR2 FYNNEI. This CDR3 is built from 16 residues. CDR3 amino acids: CASRPRQGEMAYEQYF. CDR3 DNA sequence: TGTGCCAGCAGACCCCGACAGGGTGAAATGGCCTACGAGCAGTACTTC.

The CDR3 DNA is TGTGCCAGCAGACCGGGGTCCTATAATTCACCCCTCCACTTT. Protein sequence: CASRPGSYNSPLHF. V and J are TRBV28 and TRBJ1-6; D unclear. This CDR3 is built from 14 residues. The V end was cut by 6 bases, the J end by 1 base, with 7 bases between. Germline assignment: CDR1 MDHEN and CDR2 SYDVKM.

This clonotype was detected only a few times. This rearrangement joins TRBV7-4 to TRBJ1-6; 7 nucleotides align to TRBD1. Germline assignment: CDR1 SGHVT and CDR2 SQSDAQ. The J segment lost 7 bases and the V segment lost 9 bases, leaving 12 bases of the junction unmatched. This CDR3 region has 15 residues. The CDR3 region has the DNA TGTGCCAGACCCCGGGACAGCGAGGGGAATTCACCCCTCCACTTT. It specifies CARPRDSEGNSPLHF. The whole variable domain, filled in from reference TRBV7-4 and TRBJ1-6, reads GAGVSQSPRYKVAKRGRDVALRCDSISGHVTLYWYRQTLGQGSEVLTYSQSDAQRDKSGRPSGRFSAERPERSVSTLKIQRTEQGDSAVYLCARPRDSEGNSPLHFGNGTRLTVT.

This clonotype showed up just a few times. The CDR3: CSGTPGQGDGYTF. The CDR3 nucleotides are TGCAGCGGCACTCCGGGACAGGGGGATGGCTACACCTTC. The chain uses TRBV29-1 and TRBJ1-2; 11 bases are a match to TRBD1. The CDR3 has 13 amino acids. The V and J ends lost 7 bases and 6 bases, in that order; junction bases with no gene match: 7. Germline assignment: CDR1 SQVTM and CDR2 ANQGSEA.

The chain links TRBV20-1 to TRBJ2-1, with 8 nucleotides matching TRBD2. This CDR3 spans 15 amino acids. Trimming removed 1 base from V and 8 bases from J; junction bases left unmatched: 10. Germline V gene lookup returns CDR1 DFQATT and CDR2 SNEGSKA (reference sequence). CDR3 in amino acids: CSARVADGGAHEQFF. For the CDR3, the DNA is TGCAGTGCTAGAGTGGCGGACGGGGGGGCCCATGAGCAGTTCTTC.

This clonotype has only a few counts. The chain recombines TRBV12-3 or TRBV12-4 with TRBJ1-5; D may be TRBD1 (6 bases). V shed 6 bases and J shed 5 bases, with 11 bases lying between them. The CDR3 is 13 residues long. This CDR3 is CASRRRQDQPQHF. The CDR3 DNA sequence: TGTGCCAGCAGGCGCCGACAGGATCAGCCCCAGCATTTT.

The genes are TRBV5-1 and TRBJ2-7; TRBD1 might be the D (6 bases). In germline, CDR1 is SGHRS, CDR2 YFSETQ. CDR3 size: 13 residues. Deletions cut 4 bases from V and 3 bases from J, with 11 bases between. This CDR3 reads CASSPGHVYEQYF. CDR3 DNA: TGCGCCAGCAGCCCGGGACACGTCTACGAGCAGTACTTC.

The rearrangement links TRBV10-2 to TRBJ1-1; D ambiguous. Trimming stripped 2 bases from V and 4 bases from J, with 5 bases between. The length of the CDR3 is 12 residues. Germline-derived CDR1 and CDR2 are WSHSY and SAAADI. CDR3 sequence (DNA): TGCGCCAGCAGTGAGCACGGCACTGAAGCTTTCTTT. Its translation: CASSEHGTEAFF.

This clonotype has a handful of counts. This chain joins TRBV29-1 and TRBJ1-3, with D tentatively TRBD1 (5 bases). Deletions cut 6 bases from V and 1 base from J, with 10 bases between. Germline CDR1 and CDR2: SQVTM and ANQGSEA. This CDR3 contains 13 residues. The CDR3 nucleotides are TGCAGCGTCCGACAGTCTTCTGGAAACACCATATATTTT. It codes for CSVRQSSGNTIYF.

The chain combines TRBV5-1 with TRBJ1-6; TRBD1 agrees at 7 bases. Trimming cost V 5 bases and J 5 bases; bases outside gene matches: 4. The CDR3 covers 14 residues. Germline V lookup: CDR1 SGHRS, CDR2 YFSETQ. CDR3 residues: CASSRDSNNSPLHF. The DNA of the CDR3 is TGCGCCAGCAGTCGGGACAGCAATAATTCACCCCTCCACTTT.

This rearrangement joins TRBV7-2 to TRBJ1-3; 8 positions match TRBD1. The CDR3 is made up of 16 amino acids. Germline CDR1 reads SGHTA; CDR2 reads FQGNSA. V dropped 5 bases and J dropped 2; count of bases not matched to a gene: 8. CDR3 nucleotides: TGTGCCAGCAGCCCACGGACAGGGTCAACTGGAAACACCATATATTTT. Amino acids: CASSPRTGSTGNTIYF.

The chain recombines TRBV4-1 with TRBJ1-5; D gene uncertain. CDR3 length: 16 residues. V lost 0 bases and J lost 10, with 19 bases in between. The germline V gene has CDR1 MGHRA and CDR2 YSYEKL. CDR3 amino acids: CASSQEPGLSLPPQHF. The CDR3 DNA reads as TGCGCCAGCAGCCAAGAGCCAGGCCTAAGCCTCCCTCCCCAGCATTTT.

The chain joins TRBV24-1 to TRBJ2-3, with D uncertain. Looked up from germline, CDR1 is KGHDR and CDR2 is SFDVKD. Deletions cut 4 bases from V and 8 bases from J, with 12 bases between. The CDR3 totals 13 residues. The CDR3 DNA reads TGTGCCACCAGTGAGTCAGGACCAGGTACGCAGTATTTT. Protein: CATSESGPGTQYF.

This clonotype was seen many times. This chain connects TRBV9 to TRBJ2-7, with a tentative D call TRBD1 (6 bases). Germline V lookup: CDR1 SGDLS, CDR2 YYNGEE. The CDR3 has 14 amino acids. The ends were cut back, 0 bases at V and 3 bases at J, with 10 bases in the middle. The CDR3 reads CASSVGDTNYEQYF. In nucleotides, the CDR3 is TGTGCCAGCAGCGTAGGGGACACGAACTACGAGCAGTACTTC.